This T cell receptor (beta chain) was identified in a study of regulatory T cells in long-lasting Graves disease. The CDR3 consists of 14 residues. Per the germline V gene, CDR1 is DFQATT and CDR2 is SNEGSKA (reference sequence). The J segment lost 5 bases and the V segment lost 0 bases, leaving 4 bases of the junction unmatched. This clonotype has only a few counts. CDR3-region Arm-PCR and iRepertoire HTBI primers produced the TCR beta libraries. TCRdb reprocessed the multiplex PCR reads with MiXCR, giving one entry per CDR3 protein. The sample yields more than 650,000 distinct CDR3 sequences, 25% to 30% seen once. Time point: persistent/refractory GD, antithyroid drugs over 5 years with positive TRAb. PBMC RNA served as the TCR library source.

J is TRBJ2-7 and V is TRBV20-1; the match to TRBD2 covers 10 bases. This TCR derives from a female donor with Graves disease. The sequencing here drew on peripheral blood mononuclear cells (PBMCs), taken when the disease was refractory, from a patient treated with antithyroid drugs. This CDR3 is CSAREAGGLNEQYF. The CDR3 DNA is TGCAGTGCTAGAGAAGCGGGAGGGCTCAACGAGCAGTACTTC.